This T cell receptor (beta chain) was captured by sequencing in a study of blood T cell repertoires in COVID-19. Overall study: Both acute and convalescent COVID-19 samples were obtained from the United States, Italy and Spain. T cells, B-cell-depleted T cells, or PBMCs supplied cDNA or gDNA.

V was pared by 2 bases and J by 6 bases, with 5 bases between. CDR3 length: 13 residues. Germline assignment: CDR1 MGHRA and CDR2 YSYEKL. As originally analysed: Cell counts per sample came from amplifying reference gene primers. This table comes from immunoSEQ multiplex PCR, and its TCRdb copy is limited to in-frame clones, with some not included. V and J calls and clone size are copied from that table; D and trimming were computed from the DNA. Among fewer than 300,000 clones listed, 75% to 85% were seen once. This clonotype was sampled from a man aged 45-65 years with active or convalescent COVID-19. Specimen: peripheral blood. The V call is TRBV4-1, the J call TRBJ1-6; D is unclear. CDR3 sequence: CASSQQFNSPLHF. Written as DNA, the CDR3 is TGCGCCAGCAGCCAACAATTTAATTCACCCCTCCACTTT.